The 11 T cell receptor beta chains below all came from one sample that was sequenced in a study of blood T cells in healthy people across ages. Together with a sample-barcoded 5' primer, a J-beta primer mix was included in a second PCR lasting roughly 7 to 11 cycles. A single record per CDR3 protein comes from TCRdb applying MiXCR to the 5' RACE reads. The sample lists approximately 1,700,000 distinct CDR3 sequences, approximately 40% seen once, with 23% in the top ten. The sample taken for sequencing was blood. The receptors were sampled from a human donor in good health.

This rearrangement joins TRBV4-3 to TRBJ1-2, with D perhaps TRBD1 (6 bases). Germline V gives CDR1 LGHNA, CDR2 YSLEER. Trimming removed 3 bases at V and 4 bases at J, with 15 bases between. The CDR3 loop spans 15 amino acids. This CDR3 reads CASSQGRGGAYGYTF. The DNA of the CDR3 is TGCGCCAGCAGCCAGGGTAGAGGGGGGGCCTATGGCTACACCTTC.

This clonotype was detected many times. The J gene is TRBJ2-1, the V gene TRBV20-1; D is unclear. V was pared by 6 bases and J by 0 bases, with 18 bases between. CDR1 is DFQATT and CDR2 is SNEGSKA in the germline V gene (reference sequence). The CDR3 loop spans 16 amino acids. The CDR3 DNA sequence: TGCAGTGCGCGTACAACCCAGGCAAGCTCCTACAATGAGCAGTTCTTC. This translates into CSARTTQASSYNEQFF.

In regard to this clonotype: A much larger clonotype is one base distant, so this may be a read error. This sequence joins TRBV7-9 and TRBJ2-5; unclear D gene. CDR3 length equals 12 residues. Germline loops: CDR1 SEHNR, CDR2 FQNEAQ (reference sequence). This chain's CDR3 is CTSSLPLETQYF. Written as DNA, the CDR3 is TGTACCAGCAGCTTGCCCCTGGAGACCCAGTACTTC. The whole variable domain, filled in from reference TRBV7-9 and TRBJ2-5, reads DTGVSQNPRHKITKRGQNVTFRCDPISEHNRLYWYRQTLGQGPEFLTYFQNEAQLEKSRLLSDRFSAERPKGSFSTLEIQRTEQGDSAMYLCTSSLPLETQYFGPGTRLLVL.

This clonotype was detected a few times. The chain carries TRBV4-3 and TRBJ2-1; D might be TRBD2 (5 bases). The germline V and J ends were trimmed by 0 bases and 0 bases, with 9 bases remaining between them. There are 16 residues in the CDR3. Germline loops: CDR1 LGHNA, CDR2 YSLEER. CDR3 coding DNA: TGCGCCAGCAGCCAAGAAACCGGGATCTCCTACAATGAGCAGTTCTTC. Amino acids: CASSQETGISYNEQFF.

This chain's CDR3 is CASSFLGRPYEQYF. As DNA, the CDR3 is TGTGCCAGCAGTTTCCTCGGACGGCCCTACGAGCAGTACTTC. The J gene is TRBJ2-4, the V gene TRBV6-2 or TRBV6-3; D is unclear. Near its end, the DNA agrees better with TRBJ2-7, so the J call may be wrong. The germline V gene has CDR1 MNHEY and CDR2 SVGEGT. The CDR3 covers 14 residues.

The rearrangement links TRBV20-1 to TRBJ1-2, with D unclear. Germline CDR1 DFQATT, CDR2 SNEGSKA (reference sequence). Deletions cut 6 bases from V and 6 bases from J, with 23 bases between. The CDR3 runs 15 residues. In nucleotides, the CDR3 is TGCAGTGCCACTGATGAGGGTCCCAATGTGGATGGCTACACCTTC. As protein: CSATDEGPNVDGYTF.

This chain connects TRBV4-3 to TRBJ2-2; no reliable D call. The V and J ends lost 3 bases and 1 base respectively, with 3 bases between them. CDR3 length equals 13 residues. CDR1 and CDR2 from the germline V gene are LGHNA and YSLEER. CDR3 bases: TGCGCCAGCAGCCATGGGAACACCGGGGAGCTGTTTTTT. Its protein product is CASSHGNTGELFF.

This rearrangement joins TRBV9 to TRBJ1-4; 8 positions agree with TRBD1. The V gene end was trimmed by 4 bases and the J gene end by 7 bases; junction bases not matched to a gene: 9. CDR3 length: 15 amino acids. The V gene's germline CDR1 is SGDLS and CDR2 YYNGEE. CDR3 in amino acids: CASSPQTGAGEKLFF. The CDR3 nucleotides read TGTGCCAGCAGCCCTCAGACAGGGGCAGGTGAAAAACTGTTTTTT.

This clonotype was observed a few times. The gene calls are TRBV20-1 and TRBJ2-1, with D possibly matching TRBD2 (7 bases). The V gene's germline CDR1 is DFQATT and CDR2 SNEGSKA (reference sequence). With 6 bases removed from V and 9 bases from J, the gap between germline ends came to 12 bases. The CDR3 runs 11 residues. The CDR3 loop is CSANREGEQFF. The CDR3 bases are TGCAGTGCCAACAGGGAGGGTGAGCAGTTCTTC.

This clonotype was counted at least ten times. The chain has TRBV20-1 and TRBJ1-2, with 10 bases matching TRBD1. Germline loops: CDR1 DFQATT, CDR2 SNEGSKA (reference sequence). The J segment lost 6 bases and the V segment lost 6 bases, leaving 7 bases of the junction unmatched. The CDR3 is 13 residues long. CDR3 coding DNA: TGCAGTGCGAAAGACAGGGGGCGGCATGGCTACACCTTC. This codes for CSAKDRGRHGYTF.

The chain links TRBV13 to TRBJ1-2; D remains unclear. Germline V CDR1 and CDR2: PRHDT, FYEKMQ (reference sequence). Trimming removed 5 bases at V and 4 bases at J, with 14 bases between. This CDR3 is 14 amino acids long. The CDR3 nucleotides are TGTGCCAGCAGCCTCCGTGGGCCCTTCTATGGCTACACCTTC. Amino acids: CASSLRGPFYGYTF.